This T cell receptor beta chain appears in the sequencing data of a study of control samples from healthy donors and cancer patients. There are 17 residues in the CDR3. V dropped 2 bases and J dropped 6; count of bases not matched to a gene: 15. Germline V CDR1 and CDR2: SGHTA, FQGNSA. Some clones are missing from TCRdb's copy, which holds only in-frame ones; the method was immunoSEQ multiplex PCR. The sample has under 200,000 clones; the top ten hold roughly 2%. This TCR came from a woman in her thirties in good health. The chain carries TRBV7-2 and TRBJ1-1; 7 bases fit TRBD1. The specimen sequenced was blood. CDR3 sequence: CASSLNLRGRRWAEAFF. CDR3 in DNA: TGTGCCAGCAGCTTAAATCTTAGGGGGCGGAGGTGGGCTGAAGCTTTCTTT.